This TCR beta chain was observed in a study of T cells after yellow fever vaccination. General study results and limits: Most primary-vaccination clones reappeared after the booster (less than 98% CD4, about 87% CD8). Abundant clonotypes from the bulk population could have been carried over as contaminants into FACS-sorted repertoires. Some clonotypes, a small share, were shared between CD4 and CD8 compartments.

V was clipped by 6 bases and J by 5 bases, with 5 bases between them. The CDR3 has 12 amino acids. TCRdb reprocessed the 5' RACE reads via MiXCR and lists one record per CDR3 protein. The sample records roughly 500,000 distinct CDR3 sequences, 19% being singletons. A remark on this clonotype: Antigen unknown.

The sequencing used PBMCs, collected 15 days after the yellow fever booster vaccination. The sequence derives from a man aged 25 to 40 who received the YFV17D yellow fever vaccine. The chain carries TRBV12-3 or TRBV12-4 and TRBJ1-6; D gene ambiguous. Here the CDR3 reads CASRDNNSPLHF. The CDR3, as DNA: TGTGCCAGCAGGGATAATAATTCACCCCTCCACTTT.